This T cell receptor (beta chain) was profiled in a study of long-term antiretroviral therapy in people with HIV (dated by TCRdb to between 2022 and 2023). For the wider study: The earliest samples were collected approximately a decade before the 2015 WHO recommendation for immediate ART, a period when ART was typically delayed until CD4 counts fell. A retrospective serial study tested whether changes in peripheral blood TRB repertoire composition and diversity were associated with ART initiation and durable HIV suppression. A total of fewer than 200 cryopreserved PBMC samples were contributed to the cohort by 30 adults with confirmed HIV infection, with samples collected serially over a mean of approximately six years (range 1-12). Among the 25 to 35 participants with HIV, eleven were female. No cross-contamination during QIAcube processing was seen in test extractions of a monoclonal T-cell line run alongside 30 or so polyclonal samples.

Beyond this particular receptor, the publication reports: Expanded TRB clones identified before ART initiation dominated the repertoire across all time points, though the dominance fluctuated and decreased in many PLHIV after ART. Since PBMC availability was limited, sequencing covered only the TCR beta chain, with no alpha chain pairing. Inferences about post-ART repertoire changes are limited because no data were available on ART adherence, viral resistance or therapy changes. ART initiation was associated with a significant increase in TRB diversity, but diversity stayed significantly below transplant donor controls even after long-term ART. Unsorted PBMC were profiled instead of sorted CD4+ and CD8+ T cells because pre-ART samples had limited cell numbers. CDR3 length ranges in HIV repertoires were narrower than in controls, and network structure suggested an antigen-experienced repertoire with only a slight naive shift after ART. The samples span the years 2004 to 2017, and the ART regimens used may be less effective than current regimens.

The immunoSEQ hsTCRB v3.0 assay was used at survey level resolution for TRB variable region sequencing. The targeted TRB sequencing depth was about 35,000-55,000 T-cell genomes per sample. Pooled TRB libraries were sequenced on an Illumina MiSeq with a v3 150-cycle kit. The published analysis was carried out like this. Repertoire analysis ran in R within a reproducible Nextflow workflow covering QC, data transformation and analysis. Custom analyses were implemented in LymphoSeq2, an R package for AIRR-Seq data exploration. After excluding a few samples that yielded fewer than 5000 total TRB sequences, 150 to 200 HIV repertoires remained for analysis. Among the roughly 190 retained HIV repertoires, 59 were collected before ART initiation and roughly 130 were collected after ART initiation. Repertoires were downsampled to 5000 TRB nucleotide sequences, with summary statistics averaged over 100 downsampling iterations. The analysis kept only TRB sequences whose CDR3 regions were at least seven amino acids long. Diversity was measured with a Shannon entropy-derived clonality score and the Gini coefficient. In repertoire networks, the top 5000 CDR3 amino acid sequences were linked whenever an edit distance of one separated two sequences. For TRB CDR3 amino acid sequences, GLIPH2 was used to predict antigen specificity groups and MHC restriction. Known CMV, EBV, HIV or tissue antigen associations were flagged by matching CDR3 amino acid sequences against VDJdb and McPAS-TCR. Pre-ART, post-ART and control groups were compared with Wilcoxon signed-rank tests and Holm-Bonferroni correction. TCRdb took this table from immuneACCESS and kept in-frame rearrangements with V and J called. Such tables lack part of the clones; where checked against another copy, unresolved V genes explain under half of the gap, and the rest is unexplained. V and J calls and clone size are copied from that table; D and trimming were computed from the DNA. The sample includes 30,000 to 40,000 clones, with approximately 83% observed a single time. Of the sample, 8% to 11% falls within the top ten clones.

With regard to this clone: Its antigen remains unidentified. Qualities for individual bases were not recorded, and no much larger clone is one base off.

Reading from cysteine to phenylalanine, the CDR3 counts 15 amino acids. Kept here is only the CDR3 DNA, which spans 45 bases and is read in frame from base 1. After removal of 4 bases from V and 7 bases from J, the junction retains 9 bases not matched to a gene. The germline V gene provides CDR1 LGHNA and CDR2 YNFKEQ. Inclusion was restricted to participants for whom at least one PBMC sample before ART initiation and at least two post-ART samples were available. Every participant with HIV received treatment in the United States of America. Before DNA extraction, cryopreserved samples containing about 0.95-10 million PBMC were thawed and washed. At the time of the earliest PBMC sample, participants with HIV were aged between about 20 and 55 years. Per participant, PBMC samples came from 1-4 timepoints prior to ART initiation and 2-8 timepoints following ART initiation, for a median of 7 samples. For every participant, serial HIV viral load, CD4+ T-cell count, ART history and demographic data were obtained. Genomic DNA was extracted from unsorted PBMC with a Qiagen kit on a QIAcube, with processing performed in batches of 12 samples.

The clonotype comes from a man younger than 30 with HIV. The rearranged chain carries TRBV4-2 and TRBJ2-1, with TRBD2 matching 8 junction bases. This specimen was unsorted PBMCs, taken 2.2 years after starting antiretroviral therapy. The nucleotides read TGTGCCAGCAGCCGAGTCAGCGGGGGCCGAAATGAGCAGTTCTTC. Translated, this is CASSRVSGGRNEQFF.